These 7 T cell receptor beta chains came from one sample sequenced in a study of cytomegalovirus exposure and HLA in healthy donors. Vbeta (60) and Jbeta (13) primers were used in the PCR. Clones were sequenced by immunoSEQ multiplex PCR, and TCRdb holds only the in-frame ones, with some missing. The profile shows around 99,000 clones, 63% of them singletons. The sample consisted of PBMCs. The receptor set was obtained from a woman aged 30 to 39 in good health and CMV-seronegative.

The rearrangement joins TRBV6-1 to TRBJ2-2; 11 bases line up with TRBD2. Germline V gene lookup returns CDR1 MNHNS and CDR2 SASEGT. This CDR3 is built from 15 residues. V was clipped by 4 bases and J by 6 bases; unmatched bases: 4. For the CDR3, the DNA is TGTGCCAGCAGTGTTAGCGGGGGGGACGCCGGGGAGCTGTTTTTT. Protein sequence: CASSVSGGDAGELFF.

The rearrangement joins TRBV6-5 to TRBJ1-2; the D gene is possibly TRBD1 (6 bases). The CDR3 consists of 14 residues. V was clipped by 5 bases and J by 7 bases, with 17 bases between them. Germline lookup yields CDR1 MNHEY and CDR2 SVGAGI. The CDR3 protein is CASSTTPGGSGYTF. CDR3 DNA: TGTGCCAGCAGTACCACACCGGGGGGCTCTGGCTACACCTTC.

This chain links TRBV7-8 with TRBJ2-2, with 9 bases fitting TRBD2. With 1 base clipped from V and 6 bases from J, the junction kept 3 bases outside the gene matches. The CDR3 is made up of 15 amino acids. From germline, CDR1 is SGHVS and CDR2 FQNEAQ. CDR3 nucleotide sequence: TGTGCCAGCAGCTTAGTGGTAGCGGGAGCCGGGGAGCTGTTTTTT. Translating gives CASSLVVAGAGELFF.

This clone was observed a few times. V is TRBV7-2 and J is TRBJ2-4; TRBD1 matches at 9 bases. CDR1 and CDR2 from the germline V gene are SGHTA and FQGNSA. CDR3 length: 16 amino acids. V shed 5 bases, J shed 2 bases, and the junction held 7 bases outside the gene matches. CDR3 DNA sequence: TGTGCCAGCAGCCACCCCGGGACAGGGACCAAAAACATTCAGTACTTC. Translation: CASSHPGTGTKNIQYF.

This sequence joins TRBV5-1 and TRBJ2-3; weak D call: TRBD1 (6 bases). V was clipped by 0 bases and J by 2 bases, with 10 bases between them. This CDR3 contains 15 residues. In germline, CDR1 is SGHRS, CDR2 YFSETQ. The CDR3 DNA reads TGCGCCAGCAGCTTGGGTGGACAGAACACAGATACGCAGTATTTT. Translation gives CASSLGGQNTDTQYF.

V is TRBV6-1 and J is TRBJ1-3; no reliable D call. The germline gives CDR1 MNHNS, CDR2 SASEGT. Trimming stripped 4 bases from V and 2 bases from J, with 12 bases between. The CDR3 is made up of 15 amino acids. DNA of the CDR3: TGTGCCAGCAGTGGAGCCGTCCAGGCTGGAAACACCATATATTTT. Its protein product is CASSGAVQAGNTIYF.

There are a few counts of this clone. The chain uses TRBV7-9 and TRBJ1-2, with 9 bases fitting TRBD1. Germline loops: CDR1 SEHNR, CDR2 FQNEAQ (reference sequence). This CDR3 comprises 14 residues. The V gene end was trimmed by 5 bases and the J gene end by 3 bases; junction bases not matched to a gene: 4. The CDR3 DNA sequence: TGTGCCAGCAGCCTCGGACAGGGGCACTATGGCTACACCTTC. Its protein is CASSLGQGHYGYTF.